This T cell receptor (beta chain) was retrieved from a study of blood T cell repertoires in COVID-19. The overall study: Samples of COVID-19 (acute and convalescent) were obtained from the United States, Italy and Spain. PBMCs, B-cell-depleted T cells, or T cells provided the cDNA or gDNA that made up the material.

Original methodology: Reference gene primer amplification gave estimated nucleated cell counts. Produced via immunoSEQ multiplex PCR; TCRdb's table is partial and in-frame only. V and J calls plus clone size are reproduced from that table; the DNA served to infer D and trimming. The table records roughly 330,000 clones, about 82% of them present only once. Germline V gene data show CDR1 as LGHNA and CDR2 as YNFKEQ. V dropped 0 bases and J dropped 3; count of bases not matched to a gene: 8. There are 17 residues in the CDR3. The gene calls are TRBV4-2 and TRBJ2-3, with TRBD2 matching 8 bases. This TCR was sampled from a woman in her forties or fifties with acute or convalescent COVID-19. Sequencing was done on a sample of peripheral blood. The CDR3 loop reads CASSQDGSGGRTDTQYF. Here the CDR3 DNA reads TGTGCCAGCAGCCAAGATGGGTCGGGAGGGAGAACAGATACGCAGTATTTT.